These 27 T cell receptor beta chains originate from one sample sequenced in a study of T cell changes during pregnancy in multiple sclerosis. Here immunoSEQ multiplex PCR was the method, and the copy in TCRdb shows in-frame clones only, minus some. The data contain approximately 28,000 clones, over 75% of them singletons. Source: CD8+ T cells from peripheral blood mononuclear cells, taken in the second trimester of pregnancy. The receptors derive from a female donor with multiple sclerosis, enrolled in a pregnancy study.

This clone was seen a few times. The gene calls are TRBV4-3 and TRBJ2-6, with D possibly matching TRBD2 (6 bases). The CDR3 consists of 16 residues. Trimming pared 0 bases from V and 0 bases from J, leaving 6 bases between. Per the germline V gene, CDR1 is LGHNA and CDR2 is YSLEER. CDR3 sequence (DNA): TGCGCCAGCAGCCAAGAGGAGGGCTCTGGGGCCAACGTCCTGACTTTC. It is translated as CASSQEEGSGANVLTF.

J is TRBJ2-1 and V is TRBV27, with 8 nucleotides matching TRBD2. The CDR3 spans 14 residues. The V gene end was trimmed by 4 bases and the J gene end by 12 bases; junction bases not matched to a gene: 11. Germline loops: CDR1 MNHEY, CDR2 SMNVEV (reference sequence). The CDR3, as DNA: TGTGCCAGCAGTTCGTTACTAGCGGCCGACGTGCAGTTCTTC. Amino acids: CASSSLLAADVQFF.

The chain uses TRBV27 and TRBJ2-7; D call uncertain. With 3 bases removed from V and 0 bases from J, the gap between germline ends came to 9 bases. The CDR3 consists of 14 residues. The germline gives CDR1 MNHEY, CDR2 SMNVEV (reference sequence). The CDR3 coding sequence is TGTGCCAGCAGTTTTGGCGGTCCCTCCTACGAGCAGTACTTC. It codes for CASSFGGPSYEQYF.

This clone was detected only once. This sequence joins TRBV28 and TRBJ2-7, with D possibly TRBD2 on 5 matching bases. CDR3 size: 14 residues. The germline V gene encodes CDR1 MDHEN and CDR2 SYDVKM. Trimming left V 8 bases short and J 3 bases short, with 17 bases between. CDR3 sequence reads: CASCKKGSIYEQYF. Written as DNA, the CDR3 is TGTGCCAGCTGCAAAAAAGGGAGTATCTACGAGCAGTACTTC. Full variable domain (outside the CDR3, taken from reference TRBV28 and TRBJ2-7): DVKVTQSSRYLVKRTGEKVFLECVQDMDHENMFWYRQDPGLGLRLIYFSYDVKMKEKGDIPEGYSVSREKKERFSLILESASTNQTSMYLCASCKKGSIYEQYFGPGTRLTVT.

The chain links TRBV9 to TRBJ2-3; weak D call: TRBD2 (5 bases). V gave up 0 bases and J gave up 4 bases, with 18 bases separating them. This CDR3 comprises 17 residues. Germline lookup yields CDR1 SGDLS and CDR2 YYNGEE. In DNA form, the CDR3 reads TGTGCCAGCAGCGTAGATTCAGGACTGGAGGTGGCAGATACGCAGTATTTT. This encodes CASSVDSGLEVADTQYF.

This chain joins TRBV30 and TRBJ1-5, with 12 bases identical to TRBD1. J was trimmed by 8 bases and V by 2 bases; bases with no gene match: 7. CDR1 GTSNPN and CDR2 SVGIG come from the germline V gene (reference sequence). The CDR3 runs to 15 residues. CDR3 region: CAWSSGTGGSEPQHF. The CDR3 DNA follows: TGTGCCTGGAGTTCCGGGACAGGGGGCTCGGAGCCCCAGCATTTT.

Relative to its sample, this clone is medium-sized. The V call is TRBV15, the J call TRBJ2-3; D may be TRBD2 (5 bases). Germline V gene sequence: CDR1 LNHNV, CDR2 YYDKDF (reference sequence). CDR3 size: 14 residues. V was clipped by 5 bases and J by 6 bases, with 15 bases between them. For the CDR3, the DNA is TGTGCCACCAGCCAAGAAGAGGAGGCGGATACGCAGTATTTT. This gives the protein CATSQEEEADTQYF.

CDR3 loop: CASSMLAGSYEQYF. As DNA, the CDR3 is TGTGCCAGTAGTATGCTAGCGGGATCCTACGAGCAGTACTTC. The chain uses TRBV19 and TRBJ2-7, with TRBD2 identical over 9 bases. Germline trimming cut 3 bases from V and 1 base from J; bases unmatched to any gene: 1. The CDR3 extends over 14 amino acids. The V gene's germline CDR1 is LNHDA and CDR2 SQIVND (reference sequence).

The table lists this clone with a count of one. The V and J genes are TRBV6-6 and TRBJ1-5; D not certain. The germline CDR1 and CDR2 sequences are MNHNY and SVGAGI (reference sequence). V lost 5 bases, J lost 1 base, and 12 bases lay in between. This CDR3 has 15 residues. CDR3 bases: TGTGCCAGCAGTGAGTTCGGCGGAAGCAATCAGCCCCAGCATTTT. Its protein is CASSEFGGSNQPQHF.

This clone was seen more than once but under ten times. V usage is TRBV4-1 and J usage is TRBJ1-5; no clear D. Germline CDR1 is MGHRA and CDR2 is YSYEKL. This CDR3 is 13 amino acids long. V was pared by 4 bases and J by 1 base, with 5 bases between. The chain's CDR3 is CASSRGSNQPQHF. CDR3 nucleotides: TGCGCCAGCAGCCGCGGGAGCAATCAGCCCCAGCATTTT.

The V call is TRBV7-9, the J call TRBJ2-3; 12 bases map to TRBD1. This CDR3 contains 16 residues. From germline, CDR1 is SEHNR and CDR2 FQNEAQ (reference sequence). J lost 5 bases, V lost 2 bases, and 5 bases had no gene match. CDR3 loop: CASSLRGQGAIDTQYF. The CDR3 DNA reads TGTGCCAGCAGCTTAAGGGGACAGGGGGCCATAGATACGCAGTATTTT.

The chain is built from TRBV29-1 and TRBJ2-1; 8 positions agree with TRBD1. After removal of 7 bases from V and 12 bases from J, the junction contained 17 bases not matched to a gene. The CDR3 loop spans 14 amino acids. CDR1 and CDR2 (germline): SQVTM, ANQGSEA. CDR3 in amino acids: CSEGPIWTGHRQFF. The CDR3 region has the DNA TGCAGCGAGGGGCCTATTTGGACAGGGCATCGGCAGTTCTTC.

The rearrangement joins TRBV5-4 to TRBJ2-2, with 10 positions matching TRBD2. The CDR3 has 18 residues. With 0 bases clipped from V and 4 bases from J, the junction kept 9 bases outside the gene matches. Germline CDR1 reads SGHNT; CDR2 reads YYREEE (reference sequence). This chain's CDR3 is CASSLDPSGRLFTGELFF. CDR3 DNA: TGTGCCAGCAGCTTGGATCCTAGCGGGAGACTCTTCACCGGGGAGCTGTTTTTT.

The gene calls are TRBV28 and TRBJ2-3; 12 bases agree with TRBD2. With V trimmed by 2 bases and J by 6 bases, 9 bases remained unmatched. The CDR3 runs to 17 residues. Germline V gene lookup returns CDR1 MDHEN and CDR2 SYDVKM. The CDR3 reads CASSLGTTSGGVDTQYF. The CDR3 nucleotides read TGTGCCAGCAGTTTAGGAACGACTAGCGGGGGTGTTGATACGCAGTATTTT.

The V and J genes are TRBV30 and TRBJ2-1, with 9 bases lining up with TRBD1. The V and J ends lost 8 bases and 6 bases, in that order; junction bases with no gene match: 11. Germline values: CDR1 GTSNPN, CDR2 SVGIG (reference sequence). The CDR3 is made up of 14 amino acids. The CDR3 region is CAAWGTGGRNEQFF. CDR3 nucleotides: TGTGCCGCCTGGGGAACAGGGGGCCGCAATGAGCAGTTCTTC.

This clone was detected only a few times. This chain connects TRBV5-1 to TRBJ1-1, with TRBD1 matching 11 bases. Germline V gene sequence: CDR1 SGHRS, CDR2 YFSETQ. V shed 4 bases, J shed 3 bases, and the junction held 5 bases outside the gene matches. This CDR3 is 15 amino acids long. The CDR3 sequence: CASSPGQGGHTEAFF. The DNA of the CDR3 is TGCGCCAGCAGCCCGGGACAGGGGGGGCACACTGAAGCTTTCTTT.

The chain joins TRBV5-4 to TRBJ2-1, with unresolved D. In germline, CDR1 is SGHNT, CDR2 YYREEE (reference sequence). The CDR3 is 12 residues long. The V and J ends lost 4 bases and 4 bases respectively, with 6 bases between them. The CDR3 sequence: CASSLQYNEQFF. CDR3 DNA: TGTGCCAGCAGCCTGCAGTACAATGAGCAGTTCTTC.

Regarding this clone: This may be a read error: a much more frequent sequence differs by one nucleotide. The same CDR3 can be traced to other DNA sequences in this sample. The V and J genes are TRBV29-1 and TRBJ2-1; D might be TRBD2 (6 bases). Germline V gene lookup returns CDR1 SQVTM and CDR2 ANQGSEA. The CDR3 totals 13 residues. V lost 6 bases and J lost 0, with 9 bases in between. The CDR3 loop reads CSVAGYSYNEQFF. CDR3 nucleotide sequence: TGCAGCGTCGCGGGGTACTCCTACAATGAGCAGTTCTTC.

In DNA form, the CDR3 reads TGTGCCAGCAGTTTGGGCGATGAGCAGTTCTTC. It encodes CASSLGDEQFF. The chain employs TRBV27 and TRBJ2-1; D gene ambiguous. CDR1 MNHEY and CDR2 SMNVEV come from the germline V gene (reference sequence). This CDR3 region has 11 residues. Trimming left V 3 bases short and J 8 bases short, with 5 bases between.

The CDR3 DNA sequence: TGTGCCAGCAGCCAAGAATGGGCATGGGAGCTGTTTTTT. It translates to CASSQEWAWELFF. The chain links TRBV14 to TRBJ2-2; no clear D gene. V gave up 0 bases and J gave up 9 bases, with 8 bases separating them. Germline CDR1 is SGHDN and CDR2 is FVKESK. The CDR3 sequence is 13 residues long. Full variable domain (rest looked up from reference TRBV14 and TRBJ2-2): EAGVTQFPSHSVIEKGQTVTLRCDPISGHDNLYWYRRVMGKEIKFLLHFVKESKQDESGMPNNRFLAERTGGTYSTLKVQPAELEDSGVYFCASSQEWAWELFFGEGSRLTVL.

This sequence joins TRBV11-2 and TRBJ2-7; D is possibly TRBD1 (5 bases). CDR3 length: 17 amino acids. V was clipped by 0 bases and J by 0 bases, with 15 bases between them. The germline V gene encodes CDR1 SGHAT and CDR2 FQNNGV. CDR3 sequence (DNA): TGTGCCAGCAGCTTAGATAGAACAGGTTGGACCTCCTACGAGCAGTACTTC. Translated: CASSLDRTGWTSYEQYF.

The chain combines TRBV11-1 with TRBJ2-1, with D hard to call. This CDR3 spans 13 amino acids. The ends were cut back, 2 bases at V and 3 bases at J, with 5 bases in the middle. CDR1 is SGHAT, CDR2 FQDESV, per germline (reference sequence). The CDR3 loop is CASSLNSYNEQFF. The CDR3 bases are TGTGCCAGCAGCTTAAATAGCTACAATGAGCAGTTCTTC.

Note on this clone: At one of its ends the junction is not consistent with the germline gene, which may arise from a read error. The rearrangement uses TRBV7-7 and TRBJ2-3, with D maybe TRBD2 (5 bases). The germline gives CDR1 SSHAT, CDR2 FNYEAQ (reference sequence). The CDR3 has 15 residues. Here the CDR3 reads CASSLSSLRADTQYF. In DNA, the CDR3 is TGTGCTAGCAGCTTAAGTTCCTTGCGGGCAGATACGCAGTATTTT.

The CDR3 coding sequence is TGTGCCAGCAGTTCCTACTACGAGCAGTACTTC. Protein sequence: CASSSYYEQYF. The J gene is TRBJ2-7, the V gene TRBV5-4; no clear D. CDR3 size: 11 residues. Germline V gene data show CDR1 as SGHNT and CDR2 as YYREEE (reference sequence). Trimming took 5 bases from V and 3 from J, leaving 6 bases between them.

This chain connects TRBV11-3 to TRBJ2-3; 9 bases agree with TRBD1. Germline-derived CDR1 and CDR2 are SGHNT and YENEEA. The CDR3 contains 17 residues. J gave up 1 base and V 3 bases, and 8 bases lay outside the gene matches. The CDR3 DNA is TGTGCCAGCAGCTTCCTAGGACAGGGGCGACGCACAGATACGCAGTATTTT. This encodes CASSFLGQGRRTDTQYF. The variable domain in full, completed from reference TRBV11-3 and TRBJ2-3, reads EAGVVQSPRYKIIEKKQPVAFWCNPISGHNTLYWYLQNLGQGPELLIRYENEEAVDDSQLPKDRFSAERLKGVDSTLKIQPAELGDSAVYLCASSFLGQGRRTDTQYFGPGTRLTVL.

As for this clone: A read error may account for a junction end that differs from germline. The chain is built from TRBV7-8 and TRBJ2-7, with a weak D call TRBD1 (5 bases). Germline CDR1 SGHVS, CDR2 FQNEAQ. This CDR3 contains 13 residues. CDR3 nucleotide sequence: TGTGCCAGCAGCTTGTTTCAGGGCGTATCCATTCTTTTC. As protein: CASSLFQGVSILF.

The genes are TRBV28 and TRBJ2-1; 7 bases are shared with TRBD2. The CDR3 consists of 13 residues. Trimming removed 5 bases from V and 9 bases from J; junction bases left unmatched: 7. In germline, CDR1 is MDHEN, CDR2 SYDVKM. Written as DNA, the CDR3 is TGTGCCAGCAGTGGGGGACTATGGGGTGAGCAGTTCTTC. Translation: CASSGGLWGEQFF.